This T cell receptor (beta chain) emerged from a study of CD8 T cells in ankylosing spondylitis. Study-wide results and limits: Enrichment of disease-linked clones was reportedly significant in matched ankylosing spondylitis synovial fluid.

As to this clonotype: What it recognizes is unknown.

TCRdb redid the calling of the 5' RACE reads with MiXCR, one entry per CDR3 protein. The table has fewer than 180,000 distinct CDR3 sequences, approximately 44% seen once; the top ten hold roughly 15%. The receptor comes from a male donor with ankylosing spondylitis. Sequenced material: synovial fluid, either unsorted or a sorted T cell fraction (not recorded which).

CDR3 sequence (DNA): TGTGCCAGCAGCTTAGCTAGCGGGAAGGACAATGAGCAGTTCTTC. It specifies CASSLASGKDNEQFF. This chain connects TRBV7-8 to TRBJ2-1; 8 positions match TRBD2. This CDR3 contains 15 residues. V dropped 0 bases and J dropped 5; count of bases not matched to a gene: 3. Per germline, CDR1 SGHVS and CDR2 FQNEAQ.